This is a list of T cell receptor beta chains from one sample in a study of T cell responses to AZD1222 COVID-19 vaccine. Sequencing used immunoSEQ multiplex PCR; TCRdb keeps in-frame clones, though not all of them. The sample carries about 120,000 clones, roughly nine tenths recorded once. Sequenced here: peripheral blood, sampled on day 0 of AZD1222 vaccination. All receptors derive from an adult in good health. The CDR3 runs from the conserved cysteine through the conserved F or W. A D gene is named only where the DNA matches it firmly. For some rows the clone size is stated as once, few or many, or as a class when expanded; others skip it.

D	V	size	J	CDR3	DNA
NA	TRBV4-1	NA	TRBJ1-1	CASSQDWVGRRNTEAFF	TGCGCCAGCAGCCAAGATTGGGTGGGTCGCCGGAACACTGAAGCTTTCTTT
TRBD1	TRBV19	NA	TRBJ1-3	CASSIGQQGAEGNTIYF	TGTGCCAGTAGTATCGGGCAACAGGGGGCTGAAGGAAACACCATATATTTT
NA	TRBV18	NA	TRBJ1-2	CASSPPGDPYGYTF	TGTGCCAGCTCACCACCCGGGGACCCCTATGGCTACACCTTC
TRBD1	TRBV6-5	NA	TRBJ1-2	CASIPPTGLGYTF	TGTGCCAGCATCCCCCCGACAGGGTTAGGCTACACCTTC
NA	TRBV5-4	NA	TRBJ1-6	CASSSWSSYNSPLHF	TGTGCCAGCAGCTCGTGGAGCTCCTATAATTCACCCCTCCACTTT
NA	TRBV12-3/TRBV12-4	NA	TRBJ1-1	CASIPSWNTEAFF	TGTGCCAGCATTCCCAGCTGGAACACTGAAGCTTTCTTT
TRBD1	TRBV30	NA	TRBJ1-6	CAWSGQGRESSYNSPLHF	TGTGCCTGGAGTGGACAGGGTCGGGAAAGCTCCTATAATTCACCCCTCCACTTT
TRBD2	TRBV7-8	once	TRBJ2-1	CASSPTPGTSGYNEQFF	TGTGCCAGCAGTCCCACTCCCGGGACTAGCGGGTACAATGAGCAGTTCTTC
NA	TRBV6-5	NA	TRBJ1-2	CASSFAGSSGYTF	TGTGCCAGCAGTTTTGCGGGGTCAAGCGGCTACACCTTC
NA	TRBV2	NA	TRBJ1-1	CASSDSGDTEAFF	TGTGCCAGCAGTGACTCCGGGGACACTGAAGCTTTCTTT
TRBD2	TRBV9	NA	TRBJ2-3	CASSVVSLAGTTTDTQYF	TGTGCCAGCAGCGTAGTCTCCCTAGCGGGGACGACGACAGATACGCAGTATTTT
TRBD1	TRBV2	NA	TRBJ1-2	CASSGTGGIYGYTF	TGTGCCAGCAGTGGGACAGGGGGAATCTATGGCTACACCTTC
NA	TRBV5-1	NA	TRBJ2-1	CASSFSRNEQFF	TGCGCCAGCAGCTTTAGTAGGAATGAGCAGTTCTTC
NA	TRBV6-5	NA	TRBJ1-4	CASSSGGGNEKLFF	TGTGCCAGCAGTTCCGGGGGGGGTAATGAAAAACTGTTTTTT
NA	TRBV7-2	few	TRBJ2-1	CASSRTGTPAPYNEQFF	TGTGCCAGCAGCCGGACCGGGACTCCCGCCCCTTACAATGAGCAGTTCTTC
NA	TRBV9	few	TRBJ1-1	CASSVGGYGTEAFF	TGTGCCAGCAGCGTAGGAGGGTATGGAACTGAAGCTTTCTTT
NA	TRBV13	few	TRBJ2-1	CASSSRAGSYNEQFF	TGTGCCAGCAGTTCCCGGGCTGGGTCCTACAATGAGCAGTTCTTC
NA	TRBV6-5	NA	TRBJ1-2	CASSYKGGYGYTF	TGTGCCAGCAGTTACAAAGGCGGGTATGGCTACACCTTC
NA	TRBV19	NA	TRBJ2-2	CASSTRVSGELFF	TGTGCCAGTAGTACTAGGGTTTCGGGGGAGCTGTTTTTT
NA	TRBV5-8	NA	TRBJ1-4	CASSLPERAAEKLFF	TGTGCCAGCAGCTTGCCCGAGAGGGCCGCCGAAAAACTGTTTTTT
NA	TRBV7-3	NA	TRBJ1-2	CASSFGANYGYTF	TGTGCCAGCAGCTTCGGAGCTAACTATGGCTACACCTTC
NA	TRBV6-5	NA	TRBJ1-2	CASSLRSRYGYTF	TGTGCCAGCAGTCTAAGGTCGCGATATGGCTACACCTTC
NA	TRBV4-3	NA	TRBJ2-2	CASSRTFERGELFF	TGCGCCAGCAGCCGGACCTTTGAGCGGGGGGAGCTGTTTTTT
NA	TRBV11-3	NA	TRBJ2-1	CASSLGPANEQFF	TGTGCCAGCAGCTTAGGGCCCGCGAATGAGCAGTTCTTC
TRBD1	TRBV18	NA	TRBJ1-1	CASSPRQGTNTEAFF	TGTGCCAGCTCACCCCGACAGGGTACTAACACTGAAGCTTTCTTT
TRBD1	TRBV7-9	NA	TRBJ1-1	CASSSDPDRVNTEAFF	TGTGCCAGCAGCTCCGACCCAGACAGGGTGAACACTGAAGCTTTCTTT
NA	TRBV15	few	TRBJ2-3	CATSRFPRDGSTDTQYF	TGTGCCACCAGCAGATTCCCCCGGGACGGAAGCACAGATACGCAGTATTTT
NA	TRBV20-1	NA	TRBJ2-3	CSASIGVAARATDTQYF	TGCAGTGCTAGTATCGGGGTAGCGGCCCGGGCCACAGATACGCAGTATTTT
NA	TRBV19	NA	TRBJ1-5	CASSSGRGQPQHF	TGTGCCAGTAGTTCAGGGAGAGGGCAGCCCCAGCATTTT
NA	TRBV28	NA	TRBJ2-3	CASSLGQGVGDTDTQYF	TGTGCCAGCAGTTTAGGGCAAGGGGTGGGAGACACAGATACGCAGTATTTT
NA	TRBV24-1	NA	TRBJ1-5	CATSGYGGGNQPQHF	TGTGCCACCAGTGGATACGGGGGAGGCAATCAGCCCCAGCATTTT